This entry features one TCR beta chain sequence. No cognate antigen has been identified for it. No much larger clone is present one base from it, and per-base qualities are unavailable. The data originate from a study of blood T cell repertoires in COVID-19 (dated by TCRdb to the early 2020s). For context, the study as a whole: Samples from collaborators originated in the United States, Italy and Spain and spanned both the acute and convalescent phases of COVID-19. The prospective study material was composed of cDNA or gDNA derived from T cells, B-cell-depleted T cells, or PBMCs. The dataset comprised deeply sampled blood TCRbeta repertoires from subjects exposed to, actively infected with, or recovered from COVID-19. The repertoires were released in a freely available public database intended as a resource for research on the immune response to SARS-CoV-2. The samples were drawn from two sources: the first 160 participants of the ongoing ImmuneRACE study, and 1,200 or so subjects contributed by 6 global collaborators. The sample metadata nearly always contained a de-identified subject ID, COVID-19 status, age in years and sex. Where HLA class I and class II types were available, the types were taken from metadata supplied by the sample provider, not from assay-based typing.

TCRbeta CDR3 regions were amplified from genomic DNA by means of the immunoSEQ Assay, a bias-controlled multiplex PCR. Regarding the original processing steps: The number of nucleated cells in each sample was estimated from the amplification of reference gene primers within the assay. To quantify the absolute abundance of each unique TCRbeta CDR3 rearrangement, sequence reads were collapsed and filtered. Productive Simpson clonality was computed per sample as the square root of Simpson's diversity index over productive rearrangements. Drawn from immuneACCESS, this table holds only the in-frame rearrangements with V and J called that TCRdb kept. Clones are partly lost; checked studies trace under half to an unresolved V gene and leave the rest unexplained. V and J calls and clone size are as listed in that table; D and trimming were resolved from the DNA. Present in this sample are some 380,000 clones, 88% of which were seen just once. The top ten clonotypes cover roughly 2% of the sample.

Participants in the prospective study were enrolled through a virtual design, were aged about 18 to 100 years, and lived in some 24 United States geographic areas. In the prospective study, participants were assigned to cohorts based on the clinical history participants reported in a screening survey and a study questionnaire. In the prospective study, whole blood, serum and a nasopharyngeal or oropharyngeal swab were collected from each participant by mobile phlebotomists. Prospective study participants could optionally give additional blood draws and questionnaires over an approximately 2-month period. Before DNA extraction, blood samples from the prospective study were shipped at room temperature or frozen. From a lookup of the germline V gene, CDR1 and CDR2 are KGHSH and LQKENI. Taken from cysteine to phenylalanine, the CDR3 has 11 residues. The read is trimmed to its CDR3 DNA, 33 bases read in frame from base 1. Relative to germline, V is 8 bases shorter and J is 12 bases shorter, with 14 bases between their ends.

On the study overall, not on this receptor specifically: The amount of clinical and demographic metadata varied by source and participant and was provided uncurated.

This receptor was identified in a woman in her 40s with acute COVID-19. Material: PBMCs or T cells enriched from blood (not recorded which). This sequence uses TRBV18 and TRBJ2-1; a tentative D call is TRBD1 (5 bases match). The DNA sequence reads TGTGCCAGCACCGCTTCCGACAGGCAGTTCTTC. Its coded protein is CASTASDRQFF.